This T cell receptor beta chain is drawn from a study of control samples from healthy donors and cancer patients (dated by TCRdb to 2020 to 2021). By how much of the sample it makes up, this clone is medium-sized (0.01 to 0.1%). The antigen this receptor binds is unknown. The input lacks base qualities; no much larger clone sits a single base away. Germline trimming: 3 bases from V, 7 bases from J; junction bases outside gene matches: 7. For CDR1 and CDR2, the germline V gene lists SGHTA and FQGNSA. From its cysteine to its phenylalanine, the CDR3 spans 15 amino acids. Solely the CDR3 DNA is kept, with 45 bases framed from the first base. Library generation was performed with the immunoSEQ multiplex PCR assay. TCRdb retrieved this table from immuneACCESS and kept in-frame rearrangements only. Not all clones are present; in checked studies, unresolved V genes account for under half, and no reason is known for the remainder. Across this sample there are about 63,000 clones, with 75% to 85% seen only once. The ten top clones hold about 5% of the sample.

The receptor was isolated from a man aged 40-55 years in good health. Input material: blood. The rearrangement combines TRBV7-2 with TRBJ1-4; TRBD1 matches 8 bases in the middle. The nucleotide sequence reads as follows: TGTGCCAGCAGCTTCGACAGGGGAATTACTGAAAAACTGTTTTTT. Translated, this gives CASSFDRGITEKLFF.